The 21 T cell receptor beta chains in this list originate from one sample, sequenced in a study of human T cells and chemical hapten exposure. Time point indicated: healthy volunteer bleed at 2 weeks. Total RNA was isolated from whole blood that had not been fractionated. TCRdb reprocessed the RACE reads via MiXCR and lists one record per CDR3 protein. The data hold over 100,000 distinct CDR3 sequences, with approximately 9% observed a single time. The specimen was whole blood. The receptors derive from a male donor in good health. Some clones in this sample may be carry-over from other donors' samples.

Only a few counts were recorded for this clonotype. This sequence joins TRBV11-2 and TRBJ2-5; a possible D gene is TRBD2 (5 bases). CDR3 length: 15 residues. The germline V gene has CDR1 SGHAT and CDR2 FQNNGV. Trimming stripped 2 bases from V and 6 bases from J, with 16 bases between. CDR3 DNA: TGTGCCAGCAGCTTAACTAGTTTGGGTTTGAAGACCCAGTACTTC. This translates into CASSLTSLGLKTQYF.

In this sample, this clonotype turned up a few times. The rearrangement uses TRBV7-3 and TRBJ1-1; D possibly corresponds to TRBD1 (6 bases). The V end lost 0 bases, the J end lost 8 bases, and 10 bases lay between the germline ends. CDR1 SGHTA and CDR2 FQGTGA come from the germline V gene. This CDR3 has 13 amino acids. The chain's CDR3 is CASSLTGAGEAFF. CDR3 nucleotide sequence: TGTGCCAGCAGCTTAACGGGGGCGGGAGAAGCTTTCTTT.

This clonotype occurred many times. The chain has TRBV12-3 or TRBV12-4 and TRBJ2-1; no firm D call. The V and J ends lost 2 bases and 7 bases respectively, with 6 bases between them. The CDR3 extends over 12 amino acids. The CDR3: CASSLNRNEQFF. The CDR3 DNA reads TGTGCCAGCAGTTTAAATCGGAATGAGCAGTTCTTC.

This clonotype was picked up a small number of times. This rearrangement joins TRBV12-3 or TRBV12-4 to TRBJ2-3, with TRBD1 as a possible D gene (6 bases). V lost 5 bases and J 6 bases, leaving 27 bases between the germline ends. The CDR3 covers 18 residues. CDR3 DNA: TGTGCCAGCAGTCCCGTACGGTCGGACAGTTGGCGCGTGGATACGCAGTATTTT. This sequence encodes CASSPVRSDSWRVDTQYF.

This clonotype has only a few counts. This chain links TRBV5-1 with TRBJ1-1; 7 nucleotides align to TRBD1. The CDR3 sequence is 18 residues long. Trimming cost V 0 bases and J 4 bases; bases outside gene matches: 15. Germline CDR1 and CDR2: SGHRS and YFSETQ. CDR3: CASSLERQGLPWGTEAFF. CDR3 coding DNA: TGCGCCAGCAGCTTGGAGCGACAGGGACTACCCTGGGGCACTGAAGCTTTCTTT.

This clonotype has just a few counts. The chain recombines TRBV7-8 with TRBJ1-2, with 7 bases matching TRBD1. This CDR3 spans 14 amino acids. Losses at the gene ends were 7 bases for V and 3 bases for J; bases not matched to a gene: 8. Germline V CDR1 and CDR2: SGHVS, FQNEAQ. CDR3 nucleotide sequence: TGTGCCAGCACAACACGGCAGGGGGACTATGGCTACACCTTC. Its translation: CASTTRQGDYGYTF.

The sample holds many counts of this clonotype. The chain combines TRBV28 with TRBJ1-1, with TRBD1 as a possible D gene (6 bases). This CDR3 has 16 amino acids. V was clipped by 2 bases and J by 0 bases, with 13 bases between them. The germline V gene encodes CDR1 MDHEN and CDR2 SYDVKM. The CDR3 loop is CASSLSTGNVNTEAFF. The CDR3 nucleotides are TGTGCCAGCAGTTTAAGTACAGGGAACGTGAACACTGAAGCTTTCTTT.

Only a few counts were recorded for this clonotype. This chain joins TRBV11-3 and TRBJ2-3; no clear D gene. The CDR3 sequence is 13 residues long. V shed 7 bases and J shed 6 bases, with 14 bases lying between them. CDR1 SGHNT and CDR2 YENEEA come from the germline V gene. CDR3 DNA sequence: TGTGCCAGCACACCATCCCACGGGGATACGCAGTATTTT. Translated, it gives CASTPSHGDTQYF. The full variable domain, with the rest looked up from reference TRBV11-3 and TRBJ2-3, is EAGVVQSPRYKIIEKKQPVAFWCNPISGHNTLYWYLQNLGQGPELLIRYENEEAVDDSQLPKDRFSAERLKGVDSTLKIQPAELGDSAVYLCASTPSHGDTQYFGPGTRLTVL.

This clonotype has more than one count but fewer than ten. The V call is TRBV19, the J call TRBJ2-7; D call uncertain. Trimming left V 5 bases short and J 2 bases short, with 16 bases between. The CDR3 is 15 amino acids. CDR1 LNHDA and CDR2 SQIVND come from the germline V gene (reference sequence). CDR3 DNA sequence: TGTGCCAGTAGTGCAGCCCCGACGGGTACCTACGAGCAGTACTTC. This encodes CASSAAPTGTYEQYF. Variable domain in full (rest from reference TRBV19 and TRBJ2-7): DGGITQSPKYLFRKEGQNVTLSCEQNLNHDAMYWYRQDPGQGLRLIYYSQIVNDFQKGDIAEGYSVSREKKESFPLTVTSAQKNPTAFYLCASSAAPTGTYEQYFGPGTRLTVT.

The chain joins TRBV11-3 to TRBJ2-7, with D perhaps TRBD1 (5 bases). Looked up from germline, CDR1 is SGHNT and CDR2 is YENEEA. V was pared by 1 base and J by 2 bases, with 21 bases between. This CDR3 spans 18 amino acids. The CDR3, as DNA: TGTGCCAGCAGCTTAGTCCCGTTTATTAGGACAAATACCTACGAGCAGTACTTC. Its protein product is CASSLVPFIRTNTYEQYF.

This rearrangement joins TRBV9 to TRBJ2-7, with unresolved D. The V end lost 0 bases, the J end lost 1 base, and 8 bases lay between the germline ends. CDR3 length: 14 amino acids. The germline CDR1 and CDR2 sequences are SGDLS and YYNGEE. As DNA, the CDR3 is TGTGCCAGCAGCGTAGGAGGTGATTCCTACGAGCAGTACTTC. Encoded protein: CASSVGGDSYEQYF.

This clonotype was found many times. The rearrangement uses TRBV28 and TRBJ2-7; 10 nucleotides match TRBD2. V dropped 3 bases and J dropped 5; count of bases not matched to a gene: 16. Per germline, CDR1 MDHEN and CDR2 SYDVKM. The CDR3 contains 18 residues. CDR3 nucleotides: TGTGCCAGCAGTTTCAGTGCTAGCGGGGGATTTCTCGAGAACGAGCAGTACTTC. Translation gives CASSFSASGGFLENEQYF.

Only a few counts were recorded for this clonotype. The chain combines TRBV4-2 with TRBJ2-5; 10 bases match TRBD2. The germline V gene has CDR1 LGHNA and CDR2 YNFKEQ. Trimming cost V 4 bases and J 3 bases; bases outside gene matches: 5. This CDR3 region has 15 residues. For the CDR3, the DNA is TGTGCCAGCAGCCCAAGGACTAGCGGAGAAGAGACCCAGTACTTC. As protein: CASSPRTSGEETQYF.

The sample holds many counts of this clonotype. J is TRBJ2-3 and V is TRBV6-5, with 8 bases identical to TRBD2. Trimming took 5 bases from V and 6 from J; bases not matched to a gene: 4. Germline V lookup: CDR1 MNHEY, CDR2 SVGAGI. The CDR3 is made up of 13 amino acids. This CDR3 reads CASSNGGADTQYF. For the CDR3, the DNA is TGTGCCAGCAGTAACGGGGGGGCCGATACGCAGTATTTT.

This clonotype was observed a few times. The rearrangement joins TRBV12-3 or TRBV12-4 to TRBJ2-7; no definite D call. The germline V and J ends were trimmed by 6 bases and 4 bases, with 16 bases remaining between them. The CDR3 runs 14 residues. CDR3 sequence: CASSLLGVGYEQYF. In nucleotides, the CDR3 is TGTGCCAGCAGCCTCTTGGGCGTTGGTTACGAGCAGTACTTC.

This clonotype turned up a few times. The chain recombines TRBV7-9 with TRBJ2-3; 7 nucleotides align to TRBD1. V was pared by 2 bases and J by 5 bases, with 4 bases of the junction left unmatched. The germline CDR1 and CDR2 sequences are SEHNR and FQNEAQ (reference sequence). The CDR3 spans 14 residues. Here the CDR3 DNA reads TGTGCCAGCAGCTTAACAGGGGCGATAGATACGCAGTATTTT. Translating gives CASSLTGAIDTQYF.

The chain links TRBV21-1 to TRBJ2-7; TRBD2 was called by the table and not checked on the DNA. TRBV21-1 is a documented pseudogene. This CDR3 has 17 amino acids. The CDR3 sequence: CASSNPHPYSGTYEQYF. The CDR3 DNA follows: TGTGCCAGCAGCAACCCCCATCCATATAGCGGGACTTACGAGCAGTACTTC.

This clonotype was observed a handful of times. This sequence joins TRBV19 and TRBJ2-2, with 7 nucleotides matching TRBD2. The germline CDR1 and CDR2 sequences are LNHDA and SQIVND (reference sequence). The CDR3 is made up of 15 amino acids. V lost 7 bases, J lost 4 bases, and 9 bases stayed unmatched. The CDR3 is CASIGAGAGTGELFF. CDR3 bases: TGTGCCAGTATCGGGGCGGGAGCTGGCACCGGGGAGCTGTTTTTT.

The CDR3 spells CASSSRGDSYEQYF. The CDR3 nucleotides read TGCGCCAGCAGTTCTAGAGGGGACTCCTACGAGCAGTACTTC. The chain carries TRBV5-1 and TRBJ2-7, with D possibly being TRBD1 or TRBD2 (5 bases each). Looked up from germline, CDR1 is SGHRS and CDR2 is YFSETQ. The CDR3 extends over 14 amino acids. Trimming took 5 bases from V and 0 from J, leaving 12 bases between them.

This clonotype was detected a few times. The gene calls are TRBV29-1 and TRBJ2-1, with a weak D call TRBD2 (5 bases). CDR3 length: 12 residues. V was pared by 5 bases and J by 7 bases, with 12 bases between. CDR1 SQVTM and CDR2 ANQGSEA come from the germline V gene. The chain's CDR3 is CSVNPGENEQFF. The CDR3 nucleotides are TGCAGCGTTAACCCTGGGGAGAATGAGCAGTTCTTC.

This clonotype occurred many times. The chain uses TRBV4-1 and TRBJ2-1; D may be TRBD2 (5 bases). Deletions cut 4 bases from V and 6 bases from J, with 19 bases between. Looked up from germline, CDR1 is MGHRA and CDR2 is YSYEKL. This CDR3 spans 16 amino acids. CDR3 sequence: CASSRHEGVEGNEQFF. CDR3 DNA sequence: TGCGCCAGCAGCCGACACGAGGGAGTGGAAGGCAATGAGCAGTTCTTC.